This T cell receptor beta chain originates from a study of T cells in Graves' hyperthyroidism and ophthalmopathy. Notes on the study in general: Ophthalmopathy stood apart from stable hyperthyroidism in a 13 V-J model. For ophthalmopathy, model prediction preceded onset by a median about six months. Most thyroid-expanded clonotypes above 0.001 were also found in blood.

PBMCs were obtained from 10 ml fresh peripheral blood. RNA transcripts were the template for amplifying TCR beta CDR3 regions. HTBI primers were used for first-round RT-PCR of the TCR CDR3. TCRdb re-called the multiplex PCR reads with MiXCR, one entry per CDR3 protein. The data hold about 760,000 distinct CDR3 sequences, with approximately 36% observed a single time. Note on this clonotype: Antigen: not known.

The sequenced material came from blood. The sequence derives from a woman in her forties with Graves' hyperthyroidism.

The CDR3: CASSISGRGSYEQYF. DNA of the CDR3: TGTGCCAGTAGTATTTCGGGCAGGGGGTCCTACGAGCAGTACTTC. The V and J genes are TRBV19 and TRBJ2-7; 7 nucleotides agree with TRBD1. In germline, CDR1 is LNHDA, CDR2 SQIVND (reference sequence). Trimming at V came to 3 bases and at J to 1 base, leaving 6 bases not matched to a gene. The CDR3 extends over 15 amino acids.